A single sample gave rise to the 22 T cell receptor beta chains below, sequenced in a study of T cell responses to AZD1222 COVID-19 vaccine. Produced via immunoSEQ multiplex PCR; TCRdb's table is partial and in-frame only. The table includes around 140,000 clones, about 82% detected once. Source: peripheral blood, taken 28 days after the second AZD1222 dose. These receptors were obtained from an adult who received the AZD1222 COVID-19 vaccine.

This clone was recorded only once. The chain uses TRBV10-2 and TRBJ1-5, with a weak D call TRBD1 (5 bases). The CDR3 is made up of 15 amino acids. The V end was cut by 6 bases, the J end by 4 bases, with 16 bases between. CDR1 is WSHSY, CDR2 SAAADI, per germline. CDR3 nucleotide sequence: TGCGCCAGCAGCCTTGGGGGTGAGAGGAATCAGCCCCAGCATTTT. This codes for CASSLGGERNQPQHF.

This clone was detected once. The V and J genes are TRBV4-2 and TRBJ2-7; D tentatively fits TRBD1 or TRBD2 (6 bases each). Germline V CDR1 and CDR2: LGHNA, YNFKEQ. The germline V and J ends were trimmed by 1 base and 5 bases, with 15 bases remaining between them. The length of the CDR3 is 15 residues. The chain's CDR3 is CASSQGDTGDDEQYF. The CDR3 DNA sequence: TGTGCCAGCAGCCAAGGGGACACGGGAGATGACGAGCAGTACTTC.

V is TRBV19 and J is TRBJ2-7; 9 bases match TRBD1. J gave up 3 bases and V 5 bases, and 11 bases lay outside the gene matches. CDR3 length: 16 amino acids. Looked up from germline, CDR1 is LNHDA and CDR2 is SQIVND (reference sequence). This CDR3 is CASSLRPGQGSYEQYF. The CDR3 DNA sequence: TGTGCCAGTAGTTTACGTCCGGGACAGGGAAGCTACGAGCAGTACTTC.

V gene TRBV7-8 combines with J gene TRBJ1-2, with D tentatively TRBD1 (6 bases). The CDR3 length is 15 residues. From germline, CDR1 is SGHVS and CDR2 FQNEAQ. V was pared by 1 base and J by 2 bases, with 11 bases between. The DNA for the CDR3 is TGTGCCAGCAGCTTAGAAGGGCAGGGGAACTATGGCTACACCTTC. Amino acid sequence: CASSLEGQGNYGYTF.

The J gene is TRBJ2-1, the V gene TRBV11-1; the match to TRBD2 covers 12 bases. CDR1 is SGHAT, CDR2 FQDESV, per germline (reference sequence). The CDR3 sequence is 15 residues long. The V gene end was trimmed by 5 bases and the J gene end by 4 bases; junction bases not matched to a gene: 3. CDR3 in amino acids: CASSAGTSGYNEQFF. In DNA, the CDR3 is TGTGCCAGCAGCGCCGGGACTAGCGGGTACAATGAGCAGTTCTTC.

CDR3 coding DNA: TGTGCTAGTGGTTTGACCCTAGATGAGCAGTTCTTC. It translates to CASGLTLDEQFF. The chain links TRBV12-5 to TRBJ2-1, with unresolved D. This CDR3 is built from 12 residues. V lost 2 bases and J lost 8, with 7 bases in between. The germline V gene encodes CDR1 LGHNT and CDR2 FRNRAP.

V usage is TRBV24-1 and J usage is TRBJ2-7; perhaps TRBD1 as D (6 bases). The V gene lost 0 bases and the J gene lost 7 bases, with 9 bases spanning the gap. Looked up from germline, CDR1 is KGHDR and CDR2 is SFDVKD. This CDR3 has 13 residues. CDR3 coding DNA: TGTGCCACCAGTGATTTGAGGGGGTTGGAGCAGTACTTC. It encodes CATSDLRGLEQYF.

The V call is TRBV5-1, the J call TRBJ2-3, with D tentatively TRBD1 (6 bases). Germline V CDR1 and CDR2: SGHRS, YFSETQ. Trimming pared 2 bases from V and 0 bases from J, leaving 10 bases between. This CDR3 comprises 15 residues. The chain's CDR3 is CASSFDRPSTDTQYF. CDR3 nucleotides: TGCGCCAGCAGCTTTGACAGGCCCAGCACAGATACGCAGTATTTT.

The rearrangement links TRBV18 to TRBJ2-5; D gene ambiguous. Germline lookup yields CDR1 KGHSH and CDR2 LQKENI. The CDR3 loop spans 12 amino acids. The V gene lost 4 bases and the J gene lost 4 bases, with 7 bases spanning the gap. Here the CDR3 DNA reads TGTGCCAGCTCACGAGATAGAGAGACCCAGTACTTC. This translates into CASSRDRETQYF.

This clone was counted a single time. The V call is TRBV6-5, the J call TRBJ2-7; TRBD1 matches at 8 bases. CDR1 is MNHEY and CDR2 is SVGAGI in the germline V gene. V lost 6 bases to trimming and J lost 3 bases; unmatched junction nucleotides: 4. The CDR3 runs to 13 residues. The CDR3 DNA is TGTGCCAGCAGGGACAGGGTGTTCTACGAGCAGTACTTC. Protein: CASRDRVFYEQYF.

J is TRBJ1-1 and V is TRBV5-1; D might be TRBD1 (5 bases). This CDR3 comprises 15 residues. V was shortened by 2 bases and J by 2 bases, with 13 bases between the two germline ends. The germline V gene encodes CDR1 SGHRS and CDR2 YFSETQ. Here the CDR3 DNA reads TGCGCCAGCAGCTTTACGGGACGGCTAAACACTGAAGCTTTCTTT. Amino acids: CASSFTGRLNTEAFF.

The rearrangement uses TRBV19 and TRBJ2-5; TRBD2 is a possible D gene (6 bases). With 1 base removed from V and 1 base from J, the gap between germline ends came to 10 bases. This CDR3 spans 15 amino acids. Germline CDR1 is LNHDA and CDR2 is SQIVND (reference sequence). The CDR3 coding sequence is TGTGCCAGTAGTATAGCCTGGGACTTCCAAGAGACCCAGTACTTC. It codes for CASSIAWDFQETQYF.

This rearrangement joins TRBV4-1 to TRBJ2-7; D is unresolved. The CDR3 consists of 18 residues. Germline V gene lookup returns CDR1 MGHRA and CDR2 YSYEKL. With 1 base removed from V and 0 bases from J, the gap between germline ends came to 19 bases. In DNA form, the CDR3 reads TGCGCCAGCAGCCAAGTAGTAAGGTCCAGGCTAAGCTCCTACGAGCAGTACTTC. It translates to CASSQVVRSRLSSYEQYF.

This clone has only one observation. This chain joins TRBV19 and TRBJ2-2; D perhaps matches TRBD1 (6 bases). Trimming pared 7 bases from V and 2 bases from J, leaving 11 bases between. This CDR3 is built from 14 residues. Looked up from germline, CDR1 is LNHDA and CDR2 is SQIVND (reference sequence). Here the CDR3 DNA reads TGTGCCAGTAACCTGGACAGAAACACCGGGGAGCTGTTTTTT. Translated: CASNLDRNTGELFF.

The rearrangement links TRBV19 to TRBJ1-5, with D tentatively TRBD1 (6 bases). CDR3 length equals 17 residues. Trimming cost V 0 bases and J 4 bases, with 16 bases left between them. Germline assignment: CDR1 LNHDA and CDR2 SQIVND (reference sequence). This CDR3 is CASSIDRAQGRNQPQHF. CDR3 coding DNA: TGTGCCAGTAGTATAGATCGGGCACAGGGTCGGAATCAGCCCCAGCATTTT.

The chain uses TRBV28 and TRBJ1-5; tentative D call: TRBD1 (6 bases). The germline V gene has CDR1 MDHEN and CDR2 SYDVKM. The CDR3 covers 14 residues. Trimming removed 7 bases from V and 6 bases from J, with 16 bases in between. CDR3 nucleotide sequence: TGTGCCAGCAACCTCGGGGGGCGCGGTCAGCCCCAGCATTTT. It codes for CASNLGGRGQPQHF. Complete variable domain (other parts from reference TRBV28 and TRBJ1-5): DVKVTQSSRYLVKRTGEKVFLECVQDMDHENMFWYRQDPGLGLRLIYFSYDVKMKEKGDIPEGYSVSREKKERFSLILESASTNQTSMYLCASNLGGRGQPQHFGDGTRLSIL.

The chain has TRBV4-1 and TRBJ2-7; no firm D call. Germline assignment: CDR1 MGHRA and CDR2 YSYEKL. CDR3 length: 14 amino acids. Trimming cost V 4 bases and J 2 bases, with 12 bases left between them. The CDR3 reads CASSLFDNAYEQYF. Here the CDR3 DNA reads TGCGCCAGCAGCCTCTTTGATAACGCCTACGAGCAGTACTTC.

This clone has just a few counts. The rearrangement links TRBV5-1 to TRBJ2-1; 13 bases match TRBD2. Germline V CDR1 and CDR2: SGHRS, YFSETQ. The J segment lost 9 bases and the V segment lost 3 bases, leaving 12 bases of the junction unmatched. This CDR3 comprises 17 residues. In DNA, the CDR3 is TGCGCCAGCAGCTCCACCCTACTAGCGGGAGGGCAGGGTGAGCAGTTCTTC. Its protein product is CASSSTLLAGGQGEQFF.

The chain uses TRBV6-5 and TRBJ1-6; the match to TRBD1 covers 8 bases. CDR3 length: 13 amino acids. The ends lost 9 bases at V and 10 bases at J; junction bases unmatched: 8. Germline CDR1 is MNHEY and CDR2 is SVGAGI. CDR3 in amino acids: CARVGQGGSPLHF. The CDR3 region has the DNA TGTGCCAGGGTAGGACAGGGTGGGTCACCCCTCCACTTT.

This chain connects TRBV12-3 or TRBV12-4 to TRBJ2-3; the match to TRBD1 covers 7 bases. V shed 5 bases, J shed 12 bases, and the junction held 11 bases outside the gene matches. The CDR3 has 13 residues. CDR3 nucleotide sequence: TGTGCCAGCAGTGTAAACAGGGGCCAGGATCAGTATTTT. It specifies CASSVNRGQDQYF.

The chain uses TRBV7-9 and TRBJ2-7; no clear D gene. The ends were cut back, 3 bases at V and 13 bases at J, with 16 bases in the middle. This CDR3 has 12 residues. Germline V CDR1 and CDR2: SEHNR, FQNEAQ (reference sequence). The CDR3, as DNA: TGTGCCAGCAGCTTTACGTCCGACATTCCTTACTTC. Protein: CASSFTSDIPYF.

The chain joins TRBV3-1 (or the pseudogene TRBV3-2) to TRBJ1-5, with D unclear. Germline V gives CDR1 LGHDT, CDR2 YNNKEL (reference sequence). V was shortened by 6 bases and J by 9 bases, with 12 bases between the two germline ends. This CDR3 region has 12 residues. The CDR3, as DNA: TGTGCCAGCAGTGAAGAGAAGGGGCCCCAGCATTTT. This codes for CASSEEKGPQHF.